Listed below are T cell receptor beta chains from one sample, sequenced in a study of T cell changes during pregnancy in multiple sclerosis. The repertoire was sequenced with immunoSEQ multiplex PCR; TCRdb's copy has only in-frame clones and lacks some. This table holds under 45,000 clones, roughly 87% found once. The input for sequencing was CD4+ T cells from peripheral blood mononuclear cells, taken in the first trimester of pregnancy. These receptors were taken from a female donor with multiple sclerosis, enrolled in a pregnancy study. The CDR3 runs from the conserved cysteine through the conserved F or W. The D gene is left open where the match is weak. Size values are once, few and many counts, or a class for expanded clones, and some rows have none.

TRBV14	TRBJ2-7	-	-	CASSRQGSYSYEQYF	TGTGCCAGCAGCCGGCAGGGGTCGTATTCCTACGAGCAGTACTTC
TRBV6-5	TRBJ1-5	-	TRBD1	CASRRDRNSNQPQHF	TGTGCCAGCAGAAGGGACAGGAATAGCAATCAGCCCCAGCATTTT
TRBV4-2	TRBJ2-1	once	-	CASSRERAVLSNEQFF	TGTGCCAGCAGCCGTGAGAGAGCGGTCCTCAGCAATGAGCAGTTCTTC
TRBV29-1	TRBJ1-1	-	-	CSVETTVPLQAFF	TGCAGCGTTGAAACGACAGTTCCTTTGCAAGCTTTCTTT
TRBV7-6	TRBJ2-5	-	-	CASSLVPSQGGQETQYF	TGTGCCAGCAGCTTAGTCCCGAGTCAGGGGGGACAAGAGACCCAGTACTTC
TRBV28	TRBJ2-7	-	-	CASSPGGGGSSFYEQYF	TGTGCCAGCAGTCCCGGAGGGGGGGGCTCTAGTTTCTACGAGCAGTACTTC
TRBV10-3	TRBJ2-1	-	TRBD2	CAISESRTSGISKQFF	TGTGCCATCAGTGAGTCGAGGACTAGCGGGATCTCGAAGCAGTTCTTC
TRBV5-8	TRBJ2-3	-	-	CASSFIGTDTQYF	TGTGCCAGCAGCTTTATCGGGACAGATACGCAGTATTTT
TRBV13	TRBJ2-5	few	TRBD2	CASSPGLAGDREETQYF	TGTGCCAGCAGCCCGGGACTAGCGGGAGATCGGGAAGAGACCCAGTACTTC
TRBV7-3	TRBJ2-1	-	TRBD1	CASSLTGTAYNEQFF	TGTGCCAGCAGCTTAACTGGGACAGCCTACAATGAGCAGTTCTTC
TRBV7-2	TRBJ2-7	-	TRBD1	CASRAGTVGEQYF	TGTGCCAGCAGGGCCGGGACAGTGGGTGAGCAGTACTTC
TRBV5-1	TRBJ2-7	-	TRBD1	CASSLGGTAQSSYEQYF	TGCGCCAGCAGCTTGGGGGGGACAGCCCAAAGCTCCTACGAGCAGTACTTC
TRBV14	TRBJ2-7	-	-	CASSQDSGGLFLEQYF	TGTGCCAGCAGCCAAGATAGTGGCGGGCTCTTTCTGGAGCAGTACTTC
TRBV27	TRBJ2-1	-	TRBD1	CASSFTGGPSLTDEQFF	TGTGCCAGCAGTTTTACAGGGGGCCCTTCACTTACGGATGAGCAGTTCTTC
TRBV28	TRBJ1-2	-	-	CASRPDTSNYSYTF	TGTGCCAGCAGGCCGGACACTTCCAACTATAGCTACACCTTC
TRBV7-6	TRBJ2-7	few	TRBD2	CASSLAGAGTSAHEQYF	TGTGCCAGCAGCTTAGCGGGGGCCGGGACTAGCGCCCACGAGCAGTACTTC
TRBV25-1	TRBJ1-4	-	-	CASKPTGSTNEKLFF	TGTGCCAGCAAACCCACGGGGTCTACTAATGAAAAACTGTTTTTT
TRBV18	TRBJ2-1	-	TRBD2	CASSPRSGLAGTEYNEQFF	TGTGCCAGCTCACCACGTTCGGGACTAGCGGGAACGGAATACAATGAGCAGTTCTTC
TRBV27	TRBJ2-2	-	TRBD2	CASSLTSVMNTGELFF	TGTGCCAGCAGTCTAACTAGCGTCATGAACACCGGGGAGCTGTTTTTT
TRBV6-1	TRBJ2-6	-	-	CASSDHGRAGANVLTF	TGTGCCAGCAGTGATCACGGCAGGGCTGGGGCCAACGTCCTGACTTTC
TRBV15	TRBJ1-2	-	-	CATGDSGEGIKGGYTF	TGTGCCACGGGCGACTCTGGGGAGGGGATCAAAGGTGGCTACACCTTC
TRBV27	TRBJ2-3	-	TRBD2	CASTPRGLAGSDTQYF	TGTGCCAGCACCCCCAGGGGACTAGCGGGATCAGATACGCAGTATTTT
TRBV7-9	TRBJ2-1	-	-	CASSLAKNEQFF	TGTGCCAGCAGCTTAGCCAAAAATGAGCAGTTCTTC
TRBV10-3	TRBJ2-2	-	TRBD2	CAIRTGTINTGELFF	TGTGCCATACGAACCGGGACTATTAACACCGGGGAGCTGTTTTTT
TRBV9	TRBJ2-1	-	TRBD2	CASSTQTMTSGRFNEQFF	TGTGCCAGCAGCACCCAAACAATGACTAGCGGGAGATTCAATGAGCAGTTCTTC
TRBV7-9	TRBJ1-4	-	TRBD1	CASSLGTGNEKLFF	TGTGCCAGCAGCTTAGGGACAGGGAATGAAAAACTGTTTTTT
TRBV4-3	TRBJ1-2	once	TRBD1	CASSQVGQGDLGYGYTF	TGCGCCAGCAGCCAAGTGGGACAGGGGGATCTTGGCTATGGCTACACCTTC
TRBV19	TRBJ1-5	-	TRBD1	CASSMTGLSQPQHF	TGTGCCAGTAGTATGACAGGGTTAAGTCAGCCCCAGCATTTT
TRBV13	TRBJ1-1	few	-	CASTRGAEAFF	TGTGCCAGCACCAGGGGAGCTGAAGCTTTCTTT
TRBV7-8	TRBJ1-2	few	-	CASSLAHRLYGYTF	TGTGCCAGCAGCTTAGCCCACAGGCTCTATGGCTACACCTTC
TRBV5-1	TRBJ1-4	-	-	CASSLAPATNEKLFF	TGCGCCAGCAGCTTGGCTCCGGCAACTAATGAAAAACTGTTTTTT
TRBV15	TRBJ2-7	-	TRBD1	CATSRPGQGYEQYF	TGTGCCACCAGCAGGCCGGGACAGGGCTACGAGCAGTACTTC
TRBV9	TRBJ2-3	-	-	CASSVTDTSTDTQYF	TGTGCCAGCAGCGTAACTGACACTAGCACAGATACGCAGTATTTT
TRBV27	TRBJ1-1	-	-	CASSSGTRNTEAFF	TGTGCCAGCAGTTCGGGAACAAGGAACACTGAAGCTTTCTTT